The subject of this entry is one TCR beta chain. At the DNA level, this CDR3 is encoded by other sequences in the same sample as well. Germline assignment: CDR1 SGHRS and CDR2 YFSETQ. V was shortened by 0 bases and J by 1 base, with 4 bases between the two germline ends. The CDR3 contains 13 residues. This sample is drawn from a study of blood T cell repertoires in COVID-19. TCRdb's table, derived via immunoSEQ multiplex PCR, lists solely in-frame clones and lacks some. This sample yields 90,000 to 120,000 clones, of which less than 75% are seen a single time; about 2% belongs to the top ten. The receptor's source is a middle-aged woman with acute or convalescent COVID-19. The J gene is TRBJ2-5, the V gene TRBV5-1; D is unclear. Sequencing was done on a sample of peripheral blood. CDR3 residues: CASSLDTQETQYF. CDR3 DNA sequence: TGCGCCAGCAGCTTGGACACCCAAGAGACCCAGTACTTC.